The 5 T cell receptor beta chains in this list originate from one sample, sequenced in a study of T cell clones after liver transplantation. Data came from immunoSEQ multiplex PCR; TCRdb stores just in-frame clones and leaves some out. Among 65,000 to 90,000 clones listed, about 88% were seen once. The sequencing used CD4+ T cells from blood, collected before liver transplant. All receptors derive from a human donor who received a liver transplant.

The rearrangement joins TRBV6-5 to TRBJ2-5; D is ambiguous. Trimming removed 2 bases at V and 5 bases at J, with 15 bases between. The CDR3 is 15 amino acids. Per the germline V gene, CDR1 is MNHEY and CDR2 is SVGAGI. The chain's CDR3 is CASSYPRQGRETQYF. DNA for the CDR3: TGTGCCAGCAGTTACCCGAGACAAGGGCGGGAGACCCAGTACTTC.

V is TRBV5-1 and J is TRBJ2-3; the match to TRBD1 covers 9 bases. The trim removed 0 bases at V and 5 bases at J, leaving 4 bases unmatched. Germline CDR1 SGHRS, CDR2 YFSETQ. CDR3 length: 15 amino acids. CDR3 in amino acids: CASSLAGTGKDTQYF. The DNA of the CDR3 is TGCGCCAGCAGCTTGGCGGGGACAGGGAAAGATACGCAGTATTTT.

This clone came up once. The chain has TRBV28 and TRBJ2-7; TRBD1 aligns across 8 bases. This CDR3 region has 13 residues. Germline CDR1 MDHEN, CDR2 SYDVKM. The junction had 7 bases not matched to a gene; V was cut back by 7 bases and J by 5 bases. DNA for the CDR3: TGTGCCAGCATAAGACAGGGGTACAACGAGCAGTACTTC. This translates into CASIRQGYNEQYF.

The CDR3 spells CASSIYNRGNTEAFF. CDR3 bases: TGTGCCAGTAGTATCTATAACAGGGGGAACACTGAAGCTTTCTTT. This chain uses TRBV19 with TRBJ1-1; 7 bases fit TRBD1. The CDR3 is 15 residues long. V gave up 3 bases and J gave up 1 base; unmatched junction bases: 5. Germline V gives CDR1 LNHDA, CDR2 SQIVND (reference sequence).

V usage is TRBV4-3 and J usage is TRBJ2-6; no reliable D call. The germline V and J ends were trimmed by 0 bases and 1 base, with 4 bases remaining between them. Germline values: CDR1 LGHNA, CDR2 YSLEER. The CDR3 length is 15 residues. The CDR3: CASSQEGSGANVLTF. DNA for the CDR3: TGCGCCAGCAGCCAAGAAGGTTCTGGGGCCAACGTCCTGACTTTC.